One sample yielded the 22 T cell receptor beta chains listed below, sequenced in a study of cytomegalovirus exposure and HLA in healthy donors. PCR involved 60 Vbeta and 13 Jbeta primers. Sequencing was performed with immunoSEQ multiplex PCR; in TCRdb, only in-frame clones are kept and a portion is missing. The sample includes fewer than 250,000 clones, more than 70% of them seen just once. Sequencing input: PBMCs. These receptors were collected from a human donor in good health.

The chain employs TRBV7-9 and TRBJ2-7, with TRBD2 matching over 11 bases. The V gene's germline CDR1 is SEHNR and CDR2 FQNEAQ (reference sequence). Trimming took 5 bases from V and 5 from J; bases not matched to a gene: 11. This CDR3 comprises 16 residues. The CDR3 spells CASSPKRLAGSDEQYF. CDR3 DNA: TGTGCCAGCAGCCCCAAACGACTAGCGGGAAGCGACGAGCAGTACTTC.

The chain couples TRBV9 to TRBJ1-2; D perhaps matches TRBD1 (5 bases). CDR3 length: 14 residues. Trimming took 0 bases from V and 5 from J, leaving 11 bases between them. Germline lookup yields CDR1 SGDLS and CDR2 YYNGEE. The CDR3: CASSVEGNGYGYTF. The CDR3 DNA reads TGTGCCAGCAGCGTAGAGGGGAATGGGTATGGCTACACCTTC.

The chain links TRBV27 to TRBJ2-3; a weak D match, TRBD2 (6 bases). Trimming cost V 3 bases and J 1 base, with 11 bases left between them. CDR1 is MNHEY, CDR2 SMNVEV, per germline (reference sequence). There are 15 residues in the CDR3. This CDR3 is CASSLVGLGTDTQYF. CDR3 nucleotides: TGTGCCAGCAGTTTGGTGGGACTGGGCACAGATACGCAGTATTTT.

The V call is TRBV30, the J call TRBJ2-5; D is perhaps TRBD2 (6 bases). CDR1 is GTSNPN, CDR2 SVGIG, per germline (reference sequence). Trimming left V 3 bases short and J 5 bases short, with 13 bases between. This CDR3 is 13 amino acids long. The CDR3 DNA follows: TGTGCCTGGAGGGGAGGCGAGTGGGAGACCCAGTACTTC. Amino acid sequence: CAWRGGEWETQYF.

The CDR3 region has the DNA TGTGCCAGCAGCCAGATGGGGGCTAGCGGGAGGAGGGTTGAGCAGTTCTTC. As protein: CASSQMGASGRRVEQFF. The chain links TRBV4-2 to TRBJ2-1; TRBD2 agrees at 11 bases. V was pared by 3 bases and J by 9 bases, with 13 bases of the junction left unmatched. Looked up from germline, CDR1 is LGHNA and CDR2 is YNFKEQ. The CDR3 runs 17 residues.

The CDR3 spells CASSQGGQGSGNTIYF. Written as DNA, the CDR3 is TGCGCCAGCAGCCAGGGGGGACAGGGCTCTGGAAACACCATATATTTT. The J gene is TRBJ1-3, the V gene TRBV4-1, with TRBD1 matching over 9 bases. Trimming took 3 bases from V and 0 from J; bases not matched to a gene: 3. Looked up from germline, CDR1 is MGHRA and CDR2 is YSYEKL. The CDR3 runs 16 residues.

CDR3 sequence (DNA): TGTGCCAGCAGTCGAAGAGCGGGCTTCTACGAGCAGTACTTC. It encodes CASSRRAGFYEQYF. This chain joins TRBV27 and TRBJ2-7, with D possibly TRBD2 on 6 matching bases. The V end lost 5 bases, the J end lost 3 bases, and 14 bases lay between the germline ends. The CDR3 spans 14 residues. From germline, CDR1 is MNHEY and CDR2 SMNVEV (reference sequence).

The chain joins TRBV9 to TRBJ2-7, with 9 bases lining up with TRBD2. The CDR3 contains 17 residues. Per germline, CDR1 SGDLS and CDR2 YYNGEE. J lost 5 bases, V lost 2 bases, and 14 bases had no gene match. CDR3 residues: CASSVEAPGLAGDEQYF. For the CDR3, the DNA is TGTGCCAGCAGCGTTGAAGCGCCGGGACTAGCAGGCGACGAGCAGTACTTC. Full variable domain (outside the CDR3, taken from reference TRBV9 and TRBJ2-7): DSGVTQTPKHLITATGQRVTLRCSPRSGDLSVYWYQQSLDQGLQFLIQYYNGEERAKGNILERFSAQQFPDLHSELNLSSLELGDSALYFCASSVEAPGLAGDEQYFGPGTRLTVT.

The chain combines TRBV13 with TRBJ2-7; possible D gene TRBD1, 5 bases. The CDR3 is 18 amino acids. The germline CDR1 and CDR2 sequences are PRHDT and FYEKMQ (reference sequence). Trimming left V 7 bases short and J 2 bases short, with 27 bases between. The CDR3 spells CASNVLQGSNRGPYEQYF. CDR3 DNA: TGTGCCAGCAACGTCCTCCAGGGTAGTAACCGCGGCCCCTACGAGCAGTACTTC.

This clone was observed a few times. V usage is TRBV5-5 and J usage is TRBJ2-2, with no clear D. V shed 4 bases and J shed 2 bases, with 15 bases lying between them. Germline assignment: CDR1 SGHKS and CDR2 YYEKEE (reference sequence). The CDR3 contains 16 residues. In DNA, the CDR3 is TGTGCCAGCAGCCCCGAAGGTGGAGTTAACACCGGGGAGCTGTTTTTT. Encoded protein: CASSPEGGVNTGELFF.

Of note for this clone: One junction end disagrees with the germline gene, perhaps due to a read error. The rearrangement joins TRBV7-9 to TRBJ2-4; TRBD1 aligns across 9 bases. The length of the CDR3 is 16 residues. The V gene's germline CDR1 is SEHNR and CDR2 FQNEAQ (reference sequence). The CDR3 spells CSSSLERGQGMDIQYF. The CDR3 nucleotides are TGTTCCAGCAGCTTAGAGCGCGGACAGGGGATGGACATTCAGTACTTC.

This clone was seen a handful of times. This chain uses TRBV7-8 with TRBJ1-5, with 12 nucleotides matching TRBD1. The CDR3 runs 15 residues. The germline gives CDR1 SGHVS, CDR2 FQNEAQ. Trimming at V came to 5 bases and at J to 3 bases, leaving 2 bases not matched to a gene. The CDR3 reads CASSGTGGNNQPQHF. The CDR3 coding sequence is TGTGCCAGCAGCGGGACAGGGGGCAACAATCAGCCCCAGCATTTT.

The chain carries TRBV28 and TRBJ2-7, with a tentative D call TRBD1 (5 bases). Trimming took off 3 bases at V and 4 bases at J, with 10 bases between the two ends. The CDR3 consists of 13 residues. Germline assignment: CDR1 MDHEN and CDR2 SYDVKM. CDR3 region: CASSFRGHYEQYF. CDR3 DNA sequence: TGTGCCAGCAGTTTTCGCGGACATTACGAGCAGTACTTC. The entire variable domain, with the rest obtained from reference TRBV28 and TRBJ2-7, is as follows: DVKVTQSSRYLVKRTGEKVFLECVQDMDHENMFWYRQDPGLGLRLIYFSYDVKMKEKGDIPEGYSVSREKKERFSLILESASTNQTSMYLCASSFRGHYEQYFGPGTRLTVT.

The CDR3 protein is CASTTGVQPQHF. In nucleotides, the CDR3 is TGTGCCAGCACAACAGGGGTCCAGCCCCAGCATTTT. The chain joins TRBV28 to TRBJ1-5; 7 nucleotides line up with TRBD1. This CDR3 is 12 amino acids long. The J segment lost 7 bases and the V segment lost 7 bases, leaving 4 bases of the junction unmatched. The germline V gene has CDR1 MDHEN and CDR2 SYDVKM.

J is TRBJ1-5 and V is TRBV6-1; D is ambiguous. Trimming shortened V by 2 bases and J by 0 bases, and 8 bases separated the two germline ends. CDR1 and CDR2 from the germline V gene are MNHNS and SASEGT. This CDR3 region has 15 residues. The CDR3 is CASSENRYSNQPQHF. CDR3 nucleotides: TGTGCCAGCAGTGAAAACAGATATAGCAATCAGCCCCAGCATTTT.

This chain uses TRBV6-5 with TRBJ2-4; 7 bases agree with TRBD2. CDR1 MNHEY and CDR2 SVGAGI come from the germline V gene. V lost 6 bases to trimming and J lost 6 bases; unmatched junction nucleotides: 8. CDR3 length: 14 residues. CDR3 loop: CASRLRENLNIQYF. For the CDR3, the DNA is TGTGCCAGCAGGTTGCGGGAGAACTTAAACATTCAGTACTTC.

The chain recombines TRBV5-1 with TRBJ2-3, with TRBD1 identical over 7 bases. Germline trimming cut 6 bases from V and 6 bases from J; bases unmatched to any gene: 16. The germline CDR1 and CDR2 sequences are SGHRS and YFSETQ. This CDR3 contains 16 residues. The CDR3 reads CASNPEGARYSDTQYF. The CDR3 bases are TGCGCCAGCAACCCAGAGGGGGCGCGGTATTCGGATACGCAGTATTTT.

The chain combines TRBV5-6 with TRBJ2-1; D is perhaps TRBD2 (7 bases). Trimming removed 3 bases at V and 9 bases at J, with 16 bases between. Germline-derived CDR1 and CDR2 are SGHDT and YYEEEE. The CDR3 contains 14 residues. CDR3 in DNA: TGTGCCAGCAGCTCCAAACGTGGGGGGGCTGAGCAGTTCTTC. Translated, it gives CASSSKRGGAEQFF.

The sample holds one count of this clone. This chain joins TRBV4-1 and TRBJ1-6; 8 positions agree with TRBD1. This CDR3 has 17 amino acids. Germline CDR1 MGHRA, CDR2 YSYEKL. Trimming cost V 0 bases and J 7 bases; bases outside gene matches: 8. The CDR3 DNA reads as TGCGCCAGCAGCCAAGATCGGACAGGGCCCAGGAATTCACCCCTCCACTTT. Encoded protein: CASSQDRTGPRNSPLHF.

This rearrangement joins TRBV30 to TRBJ2-7; the match to TRBD1 covers 7 bases. V dropped 3 bases and J dropped 3; count of bases not matched to a gene: 8. CDR3 length equals 14 residues. Germline values: CDR1 GTSNPN, CDR2 SVGIG (reference sequence). For the CDR3, the DNA is TGTGCCTGGAGGGGCAAGGGACAGCTCTACGAGCAGTACTTC. This encodes CAWRGKGQLYEQYF.

The CDR3 region has the DNA TGTGCCAGCAGTTACTCGGGGGCCGCTAACTATGGCTACACCTTC. It codes for CASSYSGAANYGYTF. J is TRBJ1-2 and V is TRBV6-5; a possible D gene is TRBD1 (6 bases). Deletions cut 0 bases from V and 0 bases from J, with 8 bases between. From germline, CDR1 is MNHEY and CDR2 SVGAGI. This CDR3 is 15 amino acids long.

The V and J genes are TRBV2 and TRBJ2-7; D perhaps matches TRBD2 (6 bases). The V gene lost 8 bases and the J gene lost 6 bases, with 14 bases spanning the gap. Germline V CDR1 and CDR2: SNHLY, FYNNEI. The CDR3 extends over 12 amino acids. This chain's CDR3 is CASAMGEVEQYF. CDR3 bases: TGTGCCAGCGCCATGGGGGAGGTCGAGCAGTACTTC. The full variable domain, completed using reference TRBV2 and TRBJ2-7, is EPEVTQTPSHQVTQMGQEVILRCVPISNHLYFYWYRQILGQKVEFLVSFYNNEISEKSEIFDDQFSVERPDGSNFTLKIRSTKLEDSAMYFCASAMGEVEQYFGPGTRLTVT.